The next 30 T cell receptor beta chains were all read from a single sample in a study of beta chain features in type 1 diabetes. Notes on the study in general: There was a moderate but significant shortening of TCRB CDR3s in all four CD4+ subsets of Type 1 diabetes patients.

The authors reverse transcribed all of the isolated RNA, so sequencing captured expressed TCRB transcripts. Generated by immunoSEQ multiplex PCR, the TCRdb table keeps only in-frame clones and is missing some. This table holds 640,000 or so clones, more than 12% found once. These receptors are not linked to any known antigen. Sequenced: naive CD4+ T cells from blood. The receptors here all came from a man between 18 and 35 years old with type 1 diabetes.

The chain is built from TRBV18 and TRBJ2-3; unclear D gene. CDR1 KGHSH and CDR2 LQKENI come from the germline V gene. The CDR3 loop spans 18 amino acids. V lost 1 base to trimming and J lost 1 base, with 18 bases between them. This CDR3 reads CASSPLDHSRLRTDTQYF. In nucleotides, the CDR3 is TGTGCCAGCTCACCACTCGATCATTCGAGGTTACGCACAGATACGCAGTATTTT.

Only a few counts were recorded for this clone. V usage is TRBV25-1 and J usage is TRBJ2-1, with 9 positions matching TRBD2. Trimming removed 2 bases from V and 10 bases from J; junction bases left unmatched: 6. CDR1 is MGHDK and CDR2 is SYGVNS in the germline V gene. CDR3 length: 14 amino acids. CDR3 in DNA: TGTGCCAGCAGTGAAGCGGGAGGGCCTAACGAGCAGTTCTTC. This sequence encodes CASSEAGGPNEQFF.

In this sample, this clone turned up a few times. Germline and junction disagree at one end, which may indicate a read error. The chain couples TRBV30 to TRBJ1-1; D gene uncertain. Germline V gives CDR1 GTSNPN, CDR2 SVGIG (reference sequence). The CDR3 consists of 10 residues. This chain's CDR3 is CAWSGIDYLF. Here the CDR3 DNA reads TGTGCCTGGAGTGGAATTGATTACCTCTTT.

The V and J genes are TRBV7-9 and TRBJ1-4; D unclear. Trimming left V 4 bases short and J 3 bases short, with 15 bases between. The CDR3 totals 16 residues. Germline V lookup: CDR1 SEHNR, CDR2 FQNEAQ (reference sequence). The DNA for the CDR3 is TGTGCCAGCAGCTCCCCGTCGAGGGCTGCTAATGAAAAACTGTTTTTT. Encoded protein: CASSSPSRAANEKLFF.

This clone was seen more than once but under ten times. This chain uses TRBV5-1 with TRBJ2-5; 13 positions match TRBD2. Germline V gene lookup returns CDR1 SGHRS and CDR2 YFSETQ. The CDR3 extends over 15 amino acids. The ends lost 4 bases at V and 5 bases at J; junction bases unmatched: 5. The DNA of the CDR3 is TGCGCCAGCAGCCGGACTAGCGGGGGCCCGGAGACCCAGTACTTC. Translating gives CASSRTSGGPETQYF.

The CDR3 region has the DNA TGTGCCAGTTATGGGGAAAAACCCTACGAGCAGTACTTC. Protein sequence: CASYGEKPYEQYF. V is TRBV5-4 and J is TRBJ2-7; D gene ambiguous. V was shortened by 8 bases and J by 2 bases, with 14 bases between the two germline ends. This CDR3 spans 13 amino acids. Looked up from germline, CDR1 is SGHNT and CDR2 is YYREEE (reference sequence).

J is TRBJ2-3 and V is TRBV4-3, with TRBD1 as a possible D gene (6 bases). Germline V gene sequence: CDR1 LGHNA, CDR2 YSLEER. The CDR3 is 14 amino acids. The V end was cut by 8 bases, the J end by 0 bases, with 12 bases between. DNA of the CDR3: TGCGCCAGCTCCCGAGGGGGTAGCACAGATACGCAGTATTTT. Amino acid sequence: CASSRGGSTDTQYF.

As regards this clone: The sample has other DNA sequences that encode this CDR3 too. This chain joins TRBV11-2 and TRBJ2-5; D call uncertain. Germline lookup yields CDR1 SGHAT and CDR2 FQNNGV. The ends were cut back, 5 bases at V and 4 bases at J, with 11 bases in the middle. There are 13 residues in the CDR3. The CDR3 loop reads CASSLPGRETQYF. The CDR3 DNA reads TGTGCCAGCAGCCTACCCGGTAGAGAGACCCAGTACTTC.

This clone was counted only a few times. This chain joins TRBV7-9 and TRBJ2-5; D is possibly TRBD2 (5 bases). V was clipped by 5 bases and J by 4 bases, with 8 bases between them. The CDR3 loop spans 12 amino acids. Germline V gene sequence: CDR1 SEHNR, CDR2 FQNEAQ (reference sequence). As DNA, the CDR3 is TGTGCCAGCAGCCAACGGGGAGAGACCCAGTACTTC. Encoded protein: CASSQRGETQYF.

The chain is built from TRBV5-4 and TRBJ2-5; 7 bases align to TRBD2. The V gene's germline CDR1 is SGHNT and CDR2 YYREEE (reference sequence). The CDR3 totals 15 residues. V shed 3 bases and J 2 bases; nucleotides not matched to a gene: 7. In DNA form, the CDR3 reads TGTGCCAGCAGCTCTGGGCTAGCGGATCAAGAGACCCAGTACTTC. Translation: CASSSGLADQETQYF.

V is TRBV7-9 and J is TRBJ2-1; D perhaps matches TRBD1 (6 bases). Germline V gives CDR1 SEHNR, CDR2 FQNEAQ (reference sequence). There are 13 residues in the CDR3. V lost 1 base, J lost 7 bases, and 8 bases lay in between. The CDR3 coding sequence is TGTGCCAGCAGCTTAGGCCAGGGGAATGAGCAGTTCTTC. Translating it yields CASSLGQGNEQFF.

The table lists this clone with a few counts. DNA of the CDR3: TGTGCCAGCAGTGAATTCCCTAGCGGGAGACAAGAGACCCAGTACTTC. It translates to CASSEFPSGRQETQYF. The chain recombines TRBV25-1 with TRBJ2-5; 10 bases align to TRBD2. J gave up 2 bases and V 1 base, and 4 bases lay outside the gene matches. Germline V gene sequence: CDR1 MGHDK, CDR2 SYGVNS. The CDR3 runs to 16 residues.

This rearrangement joins TRBV25-1 to TRBJ1-2, with D unresolved. Germline loops: CDR1 MGHDK, CDR2 SYGVNS. The V end lost 0 bases, the J end lost 8 bases, and 16 bases lay between the germline ends. There are 15 residues in the CDR3. CDR3 region: CASSEYERPGLGYTF. DNA for the CDR3: TGTGCCAGCAGTGAATATGAAAGGCCGGGGTTGGGCTACACCTTC.

V gene TRBV30 combines with J gene TRBJ2-7, with 9 bases that match TRBD1. V shed 7 bases, J shed 8 bases, and the junction held 12 bases outside the gene matches. CDR1 GTSNPN and CDR2 SVGIG come from the germline V gene (reference sequence). The CDR3 covers 13 residues. CDR3 in amino acids: CAYNRGRDVKQYF. CDR3 coding DNA: TGTGCCTACAACAGGGGGCGCGACGTCAAGCAGTACTTC.

In its sample, this clone was seen a few times. J is TRBJ1-1 and V is TRBV7-2; D is unclear. The CDR3 totals 13 residues. Germline V gives CDR1 SGHTA, CDR2 FQGNSA. V lost 2 bases and J lost 9, with 13 bases in between. In nucleotides, the CDR3 is TGTGCCAGCAGCTTAAAGTCGGGCCAGAAAGCTTTCTTT. It specifies CASSLKSGQKAFF.

The chain recombines TRBV23-1 with TRBJ2-7; D is unresolved. TRBV23-1 is recorded as an ORF, its role being uncertain. The CDR3 consists of 12 residues. Trimming took off 1 base at V and 6 bases at J, with 7 bases between the two ends. The CDR3 protein is CASSQWAVEQYF. DNA of the CDR3: TGCGCCAGCAGTCAATGGGCTGTCGAGCAGTACTTC.

This clone was seen only a few times. The V call is TRBV30, the J call TRBJ2-1; tentative D call: TRBD2 (5 bases). The CDR3 covers 13 residues. Germline lookup yields CDR1 GTSNPN and CDR2 SVGIG (reference sequence). V was cut by 3 bases and J by 9 bases, with 15 bases left in between. CDR3 coding DNA: TGTGCCTGGAGGGGAGTTGAATTCGGTGAGCAGTTCTTC. Its protein is CAWRGVEFGEQFF. Variable domain in full (rest from reference TRBV30 and TRBJ2-1): SQTIHQWPATLVQPVGSPLSLECTVEGTSNPNLYWYRQAAGRGLQLLFYSVGIGQISSEVPQNLSASRPQDRQFILSSKKLLLSDSGFYLCAWRGVEFGEQFFGPGTRLTVL.

The chain recombines TRBV25-1 with TRBJ2-1; 12 nucleotides align to TRBD1. In germline, CDR1 is MGHDK, CDR2 SYGVNS. J lost 16 bases, V lost 3 bases, and 10 bases had no gene match. The CDR3 is made up of 14 amino acids. The CDR3 region is CASSDQTGTGGLFF. In nucleotides, the CDR3 is TGTGCCAGCAGTGATCAGACCGGGACAGGGGGCTTATTCTTC.

This clone has a handful of counts. The chain joins TRBV29-1 to TRBJ2-5; D call uncertain. Trimming took off 4 bases at V and 4 bases at J, with 16 bases between the two ends. This CDR3 contains 14 residues. Germline CDR1 and CDR2: SQVTM and ANQGSEA. CDR3 coding DNA: TGCAGCGTTGGCTGGGGTAATCCGGGAGAGACCCAGTACTTC. This encodes CSVGWGNPGETQYF. The whole variable domain, remainder taken from reference TRBV29-1 and TRBJ2-5, is SAVISQKPSRDICQRGTSLTIQCQVDSQVTMMFWYRQQPGQSLTLIATANQGSEATYESGFVIDKFPISRPNLTFSTLTVSNMSPEDSSIYLCSVGWGNPGETQYFGPGTRLLVL.

J is TRBJ2-5 and V is TRBV2; D possibly corresponds to TRBD1 (6 bases). CDR1 and CDR2 from the germline V gene are SNHLY and FYNNEI. V was shortened by 8 bases and J by 4 bases, with 14 bases between the two germline ends. The CDR3 is 13 amino acids. The CDR3: CASQMGRGETQYF. In nucleotides, the CDR3 is TGTGCCAGCCAGATGGGCAGGGGAGAGACCCAGTACTTC.

This clone was detected a few times. Here the CDR3 DNA reads TGTGCCAGCAGCGGAGGGAAGGAAGAGACCCAGTACTTC. It specifies CASSGGKEETQYF. V gene TRBV6-7 combines with J gene TRBJ2-5, with D perhaps TRBD2 (6 bases). TRBV6-7 is known as an ORF, though its function is uncertain. Between the trimmed V and J ends, which lost 6 bases and 3 bases, there was a span of 11 bases. CDR3 size: 13 residues.

This clone showed up just a few times. The chain joins TRBV29-1 to TRBJ2-3; 13 nucleotides match TRBD2. CDR3 length equals 16 residues. With 4 bases clipped from V and 2 bases from J, the junction kept 6 bases outside the gene matches. From germline, CDR1 is SQVTM and CDR2 ANQGSEA. The CDR3 DNA is TGCAGCGTTGGGACTAGCGGGAGCAGCTACACAGATACGCAGTATTTT. Translating gives CSVGTSGSSYTDTQYF.

This clone turned up a few times. The genes are TRBV14 and TRBJ2-7; D unclear. The CDR3 is 14 residues long. Germline CDR1 SGHDN, CDR2 FVKESK. Trimming left V 1 base short and J 4 bases short, with 11 bases between. CDR3 protein: CASSQGPLGYEQYF. For the CDR3, the DNA is TGTGCCAGCAGCCAAGGTCCCCTTGGGTACGAGCAGTACTTC.

The sample holds a few counts of this clone. The V and J genes are TRBV7-2 and TRBJ2-7, with D possibly being TRBD1 or TRBD2 (6 bases each). Germline CDR1 is SGHTA and CDR2 is FQGNSA. Trimming left V 1 base short and J 9 bases short, with 22 bases between. CDR3 length: 16 amino acids. The CDR3 is CASSLVSRGQGTVQYF. CDR3 bases: TGTGCCAGCAGCTTAGTGAGTCGGGGGCAGGGGACGGTGCAGTACTTC. Together with reference TRBV7-2 and TRBJ2-7, the CDR3 gives the full variable domain: GAGVSQSPSNKVTEKGKDVELRCDPISGHTALYWYRQSLGQGLEFLIYFQGNSAPDKSGLPSDRFSAERTGGSVSTLTIQRTQQEDSAVYLCASSLVSRGQGTVQYFGPGTRLTVT.

CDR3 region: CASSKEGEQPQHF. CDR3 bases: TGTGCCAGCAGCAAAGAGGGGGAACAGCCCCAGCATTTT. V and J are TRBV21-1 and TRBJ1-5; TRBD1, as called in the table, went unchecked against the DNA. TRBV21-1 is a pseudogene segment. The CDR3 extends over 13 amino acids.

In its sample, this clone was seen a few times. The chain is built from TRBV6-1 and TRBJ2-5; unclear D gene. V shed 7 bases and J shed 4 bases, with 13 bases lying between them. This CDR3 spans 13 amino acids. CDR1 is MNHNS, CDR2 SASEGT, per germline. This CDR3 is CASNTHRGETQYF. The CDR3, as DNA: TGTGCCAGCAACACTCACAGAGGAGAGACCCAGTACTTC.

This clone occurred a few times. The V and J genes are TRBV7-2 and TRBJ2-5, with 9 bases lining up with TRBD2. The ends lost 6 bases at V and 5 bases at J; junction bases unmatched: 7. The CDR3 contains 14 residues. The germline V gene has CDR1 SGHTA and CDR2 FQGNSA. The CDR3: CASSTGLAPETQYF. CDR3 in DNA: TGTGCCAGCAGTACGGGACTAGCCCCGGAGACCCAGTACTTC.

The chain employs TRBV7-2 and TRBJ1-1; 11 bases match TRBD1. J was trimmed by 10 bases and V by 4 bases; bases with no gene match: 8. This CDR3 is built from 14 residues. The germline gives CDR1 SGHTA, CDR2 FQGNSA. The CDR3 spells CASSSGQGARRAFF. CDR3 DNA sequence: TGTGCCAGCAGCTCCGGACAGGGGGCGAGGAGAGCTTTCTTT. The full variable domain, with the rest looked up from reference TRBV7-2 and TRBJ1-1, is GAGVSQSPSNKVTEKGKDVELRCDPISGHTALYWYRQSLGQGLEFLIYFQGNSAPDKSGLPSDRFSAERTGGSVSTLTIQRTQQEDSAVYLCASSSGQGARRAFFGQGTRLTVV.

Only a few counts were recorded for this clone. The chain joins TRBV30 to TRBJ1-2; no definite D call. Germline lookup yields CDR1 GTSNPN and CDR2 SVGIG (reference sequence). The CDR3 totals 14 residues. The ends were cut back, 3 bases at V and 0 bases at J, with 11 bases in the middle. This CDR3 reads CAWRRGLANYGYTF. The CDR3 nucleotides read TGTGCCTGGAGGCGTGGATTAGCTAACTATGGCTACACCTTC.

There are a few counts of this clone. The DNA for the CDR3 is TGTGCCAGCAGCCTCTCCGAGGGCGAGCAGTACTTC. It specifies CASSLSEGEQYF. This chain connects TRBV9 to TRBJ2-7; a weak D match, TRBD2 (5 bases). CDR1 is SGDLS, CDR2 YYNGEE, per germline. V was trimmed by 4 bases and J by 6 bases, leaving 11 bases between them. This CDR3 contains 12 residues.